This is a list of T cell receptor beta chains from one sample in a study of T cells in localized non-small cell lung cancer. Profiling relied on immunoSEQ multiplex PCR, and the TCRdb table lists in-frame clones only, not all of them. This sample has 1,500 to 2,000 clones, with under 25% found just once. Sequenced here: normal lung tissue next to the tumor, sampled before any cancer treatment. Source of these receptors: a woman aged 35 to 70 with stage I lung adenocarcinoma. Each CDR3 is given with its conserved first and last residue. D genes are given only for firm matches. Clone sizes are given selectively: once, few, many, or a class where the clone is expanded.

clone size	D gene	V gene	J gene	CDR3 protein	CDR3 DNA
NA	TRBD2	TRBV10-2	TRBJ2-5	CASSLAGGRETQYF	TGCGCCAGCAGTCTAGCGGGGGGAAGGGAGACCCAGTACTTC
NA	NA	TRBV9	TRBJ2-4	CASSEPGRSYIQYF	TGTGCCAGCAGTGAACCAGGCCGGTCTTACATTCAGTACTTC
large	NA	TRBV11-3	TRBJ1-1	CASSLFGGPNTEAFF	TGTGCCAGCAGCTTGTTTGGAGGGCCGAACACTGAAGCTTTCTTT
NA	TRBD2	TRBV10-2	TRBJ2-7	CASVKAGAATEQYF	TGCGCCAGCGTCAAAGCGGGGGCTGCAACCGAGCAGTACTTC
few	NA	TRBV18	TRBJ1-1	CASSTLRAYEAFF	TGTGCCAGCTCCACGTTACGGGCATACGAAGCTTTCTTT
NA	NA	TRBV11-3	TRBJ2-1	CASTPRGSRGSYNEQFF	TGTGCCAGCACCCCAAGGGGGAGCAGGGGCTCCTACAATGAGCAGTTCTTC
few	TRBD2	TRBV9	TRBJ2-5	CASSVSGGYQETQYF	TGTGCCAGCAGCGTTAGCGGGGGGTACCAAGAGACCCAGTACTTC
few	NA	TRBV6-8	TRBJ2-5	CAIRGDVQETQYF	TGTGCCATCAGAGGGGACGTCCAAGAGACCCAGTACTTC
few	NA	TRBV6-8	TRBJ1-3	CASSPSRGGNTIYF	TGTGCCAGCAGCCCCTCTAGAGGCGGAAACACCATATATTTT
NA	NA	TRBV7-6	TRBJ1-6	CASSSPLSGRSYNSPLHF	TGTGCCAGCAGCTCGCCACTTTCAGGGCGGTCCTATAATTCACCCCTCCACTTT
few	TRBD1	TRBV11-3	TRBJ1-2	CASSLVGGTGSNYGYTF	TGTGCCAGCAGCTTAGTGGGAGGGACAGGGTCGAACTATGGCTACACCTTC
few	TRBD2	TRBV18	TRBJ2-7	CASSPGGLAGERSYEQYF	TGTGCCAGCTCCCCTGGGGGACTAGCGGGGGAAAGGTCCTACGAGCAGTACTTC
NA	NA	TRBV29-1	TRBJ1-2	CSVAGDANYGYTF	TGCAGCGTTGCCGGGGACGCTAACTATGGCTACACCTTC
few	NA	TRBV6-8	TRBJ2-7	CASSYSSVVYEQYF	TGTGCCAGCAGTTACTCTAGCGTAGTCTACGAGCAGTACTTC
NA	NA	TRBV1	TRBJ1-3	CASSQDKGFSGNTIYF	TGCGCCAGCAGCCAAGATAAGGGGTTCTCTGGAAACACCATATATTTT
NA	NA	TRBV5-1	TRBJ1-6	CASSSQGPYNSPLHF	TGCGCCAGCAGCTCCCAGGGGCCCTATAATTCACCCCTCCACTTT
few	NA	TRBV6-8	TRBJ2-3	CASTTPRGAHTQYF	TGTGCCAGCACAACCCCCCGGGGGGCACATACGCAGTATTTT
NA	TRBD2	TRBV5-1	TRBJ2-3	CASSLEVASGGNTQYF	TGCGCCAGCAGCTTGGAGGTAGCTAGCGGGGGAAATACGCAGTATTTT
NA	TRBD1	TRBV10-3	TRBJ1-1	CAISEFGQGSMNTEAFF	TGTGCCATCAGTGAGTTTGGACAGGGCTCGATGAACACTGAAGCTTTCTTT
NA	NA	TRBV6-8	TRBJ2-2	CASSTPGTPNTGELFF	TGTGCCAGCAGTACTCCCGGGACCCCTAACACCGGGGAGCTGTTTTTT
few	TRBD1	TRBV19	TRBJ2-7	CASSPRQGKVYEQYF	TGTGCCAGTAGCCCCCGACAGGGGAAAGTCTACGAGCAGTACTTC
few	NA	TRBV11-3	TRBJ2-7	CASSLARGASYEQYF	TGTGCCAGCAGCTTGGCCCGGGGGGCATCATACGAGCAGTACTTC
NA	NA	TRBV12-1	TRBJ2-6	CASSTHLGQSRANVLTF	TGTGCCAGCAGCACACATTTAGGACAAAGTCGGGCCAACGTCCTGACTTTC
NA	TRBD1	TRBV6-8	TRBJ1-6	CASSRMTGTGGSPLHF	TGTGCCAGCAGTAGAATGACCGGGACAGGGGGGTCACCCCTCCACTTT
few	NA	TRBV11-3	TRBJ2-1	CASSAGTGAHEQFF	TGTGCCAGCAGCGCCGGGACCGGGGCCCATGAGCAGTTCTTC
medium-sized	TRBD1	TRBV6-8	TRBJ1-2	CASSYEPTGSYGYTF	TGTGCCAGCAGTTACGAACCGACAGGGAGCTATGGCTACACCTTC
NA	NA	TRBV18	TRBJ1-1	CASSPMANTEAFF	TGTGCCAGCTCGCCTATGGCGAACACTGAAGCTTTCTTT
NA	NA	TRBV18	TRBJ2-5	CASSLLVGETQYF	TGTGCCAGCTCACTCCTGGTAGGGGAGACCCAGTACTTC
few	NA	TRBV11-3	TRBJ1-1	CASSLMSDSGEAFF	TGTGCCAGCAGCTTAATGAGCGACAGTGGTGAAGCTTTCTTT